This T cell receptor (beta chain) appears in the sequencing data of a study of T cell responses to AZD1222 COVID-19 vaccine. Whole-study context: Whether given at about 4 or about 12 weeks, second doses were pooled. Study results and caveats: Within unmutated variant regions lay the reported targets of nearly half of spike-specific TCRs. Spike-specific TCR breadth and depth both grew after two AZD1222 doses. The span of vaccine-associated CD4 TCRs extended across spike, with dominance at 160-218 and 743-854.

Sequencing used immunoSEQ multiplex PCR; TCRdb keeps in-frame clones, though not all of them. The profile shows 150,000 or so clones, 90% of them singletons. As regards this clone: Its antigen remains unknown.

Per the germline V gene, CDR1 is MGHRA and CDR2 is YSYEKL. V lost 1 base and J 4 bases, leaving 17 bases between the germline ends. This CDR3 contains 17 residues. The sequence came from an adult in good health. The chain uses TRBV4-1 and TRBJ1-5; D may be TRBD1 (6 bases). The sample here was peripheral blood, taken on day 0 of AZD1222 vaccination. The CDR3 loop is CASSQATGQGRNQPQHF. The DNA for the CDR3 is TGCGCCAGCAGCCAAGCCACGGGGCAGGGGCGAAATCAGCCCCAGCATTTT.